This entry concerns a single T cell receptor (beta chain). Clones were sequenced by immunoSEQ multiplex PCR, and TCRdb holds only the in-frame ones, with some missing. The sample consists of about 580,000 clones, 98% of them appearing once. The data were taken from a study of shared clonotypes between healthy human individuals. Terminally differentiated effector memory CD45RA+ cells were excluded from the naive CD8 cells, which were CD45RO-negative and positively selected for CCR7. V was shortened by 0 bases and J by 12 bases, with 13 bases between the two germline ends. CDR1 SGDLS and CDR2 YYNGEE come from the germline V gene. The CDR3 consists of 13 residues.

The chain joins TRBV9 to TRBJ2-4; no clear D. The receptor comes from a man in his thirties or forties in good health. Sample: naive CD8+ T cells sorted from blood. The CDR3 here is CASSVGAAYDQYF. For the CDR3, the DNA is TGTGCCAGCAGCGTAGGGGCTGCCTATGATCAGTACTTC.